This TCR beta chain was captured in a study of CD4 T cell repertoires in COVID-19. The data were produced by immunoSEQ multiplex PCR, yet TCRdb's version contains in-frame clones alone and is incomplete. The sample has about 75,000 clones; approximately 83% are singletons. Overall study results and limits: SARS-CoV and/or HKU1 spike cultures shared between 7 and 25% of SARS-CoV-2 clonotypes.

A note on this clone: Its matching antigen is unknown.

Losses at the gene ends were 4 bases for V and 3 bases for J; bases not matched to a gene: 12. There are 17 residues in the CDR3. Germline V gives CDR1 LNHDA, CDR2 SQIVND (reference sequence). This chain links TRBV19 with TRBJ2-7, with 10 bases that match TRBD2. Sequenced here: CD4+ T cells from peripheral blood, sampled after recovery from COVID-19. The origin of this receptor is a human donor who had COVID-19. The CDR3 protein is CASSTGLAETKSYEQYF. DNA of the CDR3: TGTGCCAGTAGTACTGGACTAGCGGAGACTAAGAGCTACGAGCAGTACTTC.